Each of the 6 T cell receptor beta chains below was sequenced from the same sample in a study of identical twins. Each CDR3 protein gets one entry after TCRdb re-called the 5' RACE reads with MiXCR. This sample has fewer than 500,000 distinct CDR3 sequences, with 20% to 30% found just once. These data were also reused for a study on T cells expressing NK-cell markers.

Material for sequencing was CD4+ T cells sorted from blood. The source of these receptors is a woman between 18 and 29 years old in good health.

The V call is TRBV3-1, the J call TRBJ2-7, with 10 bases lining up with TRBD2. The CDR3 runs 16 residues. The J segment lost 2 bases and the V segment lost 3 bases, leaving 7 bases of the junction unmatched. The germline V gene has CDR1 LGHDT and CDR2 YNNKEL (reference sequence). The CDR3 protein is CASSQPSGGHTYEQYF. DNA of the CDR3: TGTGCCAGCAGCCAGCCTAGCGGGGGCCATACCTACGAGCAGTACTTC.

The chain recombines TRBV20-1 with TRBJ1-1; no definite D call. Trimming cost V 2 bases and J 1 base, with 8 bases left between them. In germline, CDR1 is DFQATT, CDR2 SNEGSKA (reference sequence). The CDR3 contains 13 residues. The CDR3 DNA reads TGCAGTGCTAGAAGAGTAGGGAACACTGAAGCTTTCTTT. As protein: CSARRVGNTEAFF.

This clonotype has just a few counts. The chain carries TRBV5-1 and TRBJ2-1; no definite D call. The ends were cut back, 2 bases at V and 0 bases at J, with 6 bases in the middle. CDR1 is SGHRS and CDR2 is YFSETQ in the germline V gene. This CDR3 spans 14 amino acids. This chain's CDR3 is CASSFTNSYNEQFF. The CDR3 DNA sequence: TGCGCCAGCAGCTTTACGAACTCCTACAATGAGCAGTTCTTC. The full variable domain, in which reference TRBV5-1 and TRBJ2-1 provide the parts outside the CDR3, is KAGVTQTPRYLIKTRGQQVTLSCSPISGHRSVSWYQQTPGQGLQFLFEYFSETQRNKGNFPGRFSGRQFSNSRSEMNVSTLELGDSALYLCASSFTNSYNEQFFGPGTRLTVL.

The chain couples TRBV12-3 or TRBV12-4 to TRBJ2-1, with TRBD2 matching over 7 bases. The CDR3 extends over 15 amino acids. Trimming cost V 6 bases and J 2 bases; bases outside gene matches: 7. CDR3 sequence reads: CASRAWAGAYNEQFF. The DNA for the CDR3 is TGTGCCAGCAGGGCATGGGCGGGAGCCTACAATGAGCAGTTCTTC.

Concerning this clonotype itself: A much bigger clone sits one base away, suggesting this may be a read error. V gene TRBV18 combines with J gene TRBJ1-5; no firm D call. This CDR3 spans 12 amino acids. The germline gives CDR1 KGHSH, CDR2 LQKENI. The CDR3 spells CACSPPGQPQHF. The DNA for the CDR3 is TGTGCCTGCTCACCACCGGGTCAGCCCCAGCATTTT.

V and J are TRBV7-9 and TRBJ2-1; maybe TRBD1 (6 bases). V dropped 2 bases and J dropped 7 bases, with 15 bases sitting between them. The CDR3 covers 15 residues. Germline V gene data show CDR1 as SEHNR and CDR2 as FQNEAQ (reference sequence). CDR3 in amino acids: CASSLSGQGPNEQFF. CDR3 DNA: TGTGCCAGCAGCTTATCCGGGCAGGGGCCGAATGAGCAGTTCTTC.